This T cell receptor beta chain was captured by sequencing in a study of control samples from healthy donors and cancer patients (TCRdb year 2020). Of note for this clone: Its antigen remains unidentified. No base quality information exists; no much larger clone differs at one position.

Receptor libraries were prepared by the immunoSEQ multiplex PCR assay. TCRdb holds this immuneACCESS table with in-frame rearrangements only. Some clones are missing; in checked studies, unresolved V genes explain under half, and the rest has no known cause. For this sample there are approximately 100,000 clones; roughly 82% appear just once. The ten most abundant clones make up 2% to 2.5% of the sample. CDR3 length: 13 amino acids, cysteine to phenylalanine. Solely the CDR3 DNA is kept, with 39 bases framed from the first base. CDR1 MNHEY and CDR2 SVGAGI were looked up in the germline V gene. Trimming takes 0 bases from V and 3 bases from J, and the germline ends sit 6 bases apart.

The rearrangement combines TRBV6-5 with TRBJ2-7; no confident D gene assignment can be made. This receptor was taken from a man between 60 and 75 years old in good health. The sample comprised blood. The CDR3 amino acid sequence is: CASSYSKGYEQYF. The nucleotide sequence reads TGTGCCAGCAGTTACTCGAAAGGCTACGAGCAGTACTTC.